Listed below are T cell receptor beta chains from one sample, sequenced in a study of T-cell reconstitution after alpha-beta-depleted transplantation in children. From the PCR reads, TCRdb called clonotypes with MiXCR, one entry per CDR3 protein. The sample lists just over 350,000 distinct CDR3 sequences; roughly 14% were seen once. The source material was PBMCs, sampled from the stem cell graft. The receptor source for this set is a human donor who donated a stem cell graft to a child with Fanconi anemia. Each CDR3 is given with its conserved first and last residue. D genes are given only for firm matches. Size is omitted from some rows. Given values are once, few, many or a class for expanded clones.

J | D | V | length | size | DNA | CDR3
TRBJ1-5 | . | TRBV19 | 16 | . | TGTGCCAGTAGTATAACCCCCCGACCTCTTAATCAGCCCCAGCATTTT | CASSITPRPLNQPQHF
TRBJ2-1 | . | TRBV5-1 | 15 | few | TGCGCCAGCAGCTTGGAATCCGCAGCCAACAATGAGCAGTTCTTC | CASSLESAANNEQFF
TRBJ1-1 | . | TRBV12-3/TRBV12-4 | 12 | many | TGTGCCAGCAGTTTTGGCGCGGTTGAAGCTTTCTTT | CASSFGAVEAFF
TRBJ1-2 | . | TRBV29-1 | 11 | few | TGCAGCGTTCTGAGTTTCTATGGCTACACCTTC | CSVLSFYGYTF
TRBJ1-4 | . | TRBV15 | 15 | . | TGTGCCACCAGCAGAGAAAAGCCGGGTAAAGAAAAACTGTTTTTT | CATSREKPGKEKLFF
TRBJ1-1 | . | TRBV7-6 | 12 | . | TGTGCCAGCAGCTTTTCGGACGGGGAAGCTTTCTTT | CASSFSDGEAFF
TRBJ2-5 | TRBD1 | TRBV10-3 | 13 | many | TGTGCCATCAGCCCAGGACAGGGGGAGACCCAGTACTTC | CAISPGQGETQYF
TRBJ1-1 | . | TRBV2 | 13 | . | TGTGCCAGCAGTGACCAACCGGATTCGCGGGCTTTCTTT | CASSDQPDSRAFF
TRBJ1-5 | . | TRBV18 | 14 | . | TGTGCCAGCTCACCAGGGGGTACCAATCAGCCCCAGCATTTT | CASSPGGTNQPQHF
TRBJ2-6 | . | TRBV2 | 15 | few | TGTGCCAGCAGTGAACCCCTGGGGGGGGCCAACGTCCTGACTTTC | CASSEPLGGANVLTF
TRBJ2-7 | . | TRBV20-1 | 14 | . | TGCAGTGCTGCTCAGGGAGCCTTCAGCCACGAGCAGTACTTC | CSAAQGAFSHEQYF
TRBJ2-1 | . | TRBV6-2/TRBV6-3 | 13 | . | TGTGCCAGCAGTTACTTGGGGGGCGATGAGCAGTTCTTC | CASSYLGGDEQFF
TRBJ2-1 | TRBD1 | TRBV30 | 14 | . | TGTGCCTGGAGTGGGGCAGGGGGCTTCAATGAGCAGTTCTTC | CAWSGAGGFNEQFF
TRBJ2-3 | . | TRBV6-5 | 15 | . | TGTGCCAGCAGTTATTCAGGGTCTAAAACAGATACGCAGTATTTT | CASSYSGSKTDTQYF
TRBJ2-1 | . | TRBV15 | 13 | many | TGTGCCACCAGCAGAGATCAATCAGGGCAGCAGTTCTTC | CATSRDQSGQQFF
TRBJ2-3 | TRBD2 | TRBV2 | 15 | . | TGTGCCAGCAGTCAGACTAGCTTCCGCACAGATACGCAGTATTTT | CASSQTSFRTDTQYF
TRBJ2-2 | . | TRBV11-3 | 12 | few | TGTGCCAGCAGCAACAGGGCCGGGGAGCTGTTTTTT | CASSNRAGELFF
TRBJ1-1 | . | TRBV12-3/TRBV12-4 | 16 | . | TGTGCCAGCAGTTTAGATACCGGGGCGAGTGGCACTGAAGCTTTCTTT | CASSLDTGASGTEAFF
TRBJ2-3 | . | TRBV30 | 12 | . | TGTGCCTGGGGAACCTTGGCAGATACGCAGTATTTT | CAWGTLADTQYF
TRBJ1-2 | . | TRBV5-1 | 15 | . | TGCGCCAGCAGCTTGGCGGTAACCTCGCCCTATGGCTACACCTTC | CASSLAVTSPYGYTF
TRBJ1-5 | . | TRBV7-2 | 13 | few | TGTGCCAGCAGCTTGGGGTTCGGGCAGCCCCAGCATTTT | CASSLGFGQPQHF
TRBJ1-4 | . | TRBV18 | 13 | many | TGTGCCAGCTCACCTGGCCTACGAGAAAAACTGTTTTTT | CASSPGLREKLFF
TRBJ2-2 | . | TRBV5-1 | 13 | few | TGCGCCAGCAGCACCGTAGGCACCGGGGAGCTGTTTTTT | CASSTVGTGELFF
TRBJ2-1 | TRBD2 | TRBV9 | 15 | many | TGTGCCAGCAGGGCTAGCGGGGGGGAATATGGTGAGCAGTTCTTC | CASRASGGEYGEQFF
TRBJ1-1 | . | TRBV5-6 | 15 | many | TGTGCCAGCAGCCCTGCCTACGAAGGGAACACTGAAGCTTTCTTT | CASSPAYEGNTEAFF
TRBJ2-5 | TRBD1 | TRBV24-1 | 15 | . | TGTGCCACCAGTGACCCTGGACAGGGAGAAGAGACCCAGTACTTC | CATSDPGQGEETQYF
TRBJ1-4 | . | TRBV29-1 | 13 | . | TGCAGCACTTCTGGCCCAGGGAATGAAAAACTGTTTTTT | CSTSGPGNEKLFF
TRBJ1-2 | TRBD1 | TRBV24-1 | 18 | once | TGTGCCACCAGTGATTTACCGGGACAGGGACACTCCAACTATGGCTACACCTTC | CATSDLPGQGHSNYGYTF
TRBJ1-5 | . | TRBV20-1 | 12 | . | TGCAGTGCTAGAGATCAGAGTCAGCCCCAGCATTTT | CSARDQSQPQHF
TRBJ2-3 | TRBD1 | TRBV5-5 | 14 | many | TGTGCCAGCAGCTCGGGGAAGGGGGCCGATACGCAGTATTTT | CASSSGKGADTQYF
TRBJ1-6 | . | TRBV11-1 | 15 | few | TGTGCCAGCAGCTTAGTTCGCGCGGGCGATTCACCCCTCCACTTT | CASSLVRAGDSPLHF